These 3 T cell receptor beta chains originate from one sample sequenced in a study of blood T cell repertoires in COVID-19. TCRdb's table, derived via immunoSEQ multiplex PCR, lists solely in-frame clones and lacks some. The data show about 290,000 clones, about 82% seen once. The specimen was peripheral blood. The receptors were sampled from a woman aged 50 to 60 with active or convalescent COVID-19.

A note on this clone: The sample contains more than one DNA sequence encoding this CDR3. V usage is TRBV28 and J usage is TRBJ2-3; 7 positions match TRBD2. The J segment lost 5 bases and the V segment lost 5 bases, leaving 1 base of the junction unmatched. Germline V gene data show CDR1 as MDHEN and CDR2 as SYDVKM. This CDR3 has 12 residues. The CDR3 loop is CASSGGEDTQYF. CDR3 DNA sequence: TGTGCCAGCAGTGGGGGGGAAGATACGCAGTATTTT.

The genes are TRBV9 and TRBJ2-3, with D possibly being TRBD2 (5 bases). Germline CDR1 is SGDLS and CDR2 is YYNGEE. V lost 0 bases to trimming and J lost 1 base, with 9 bases between them. The CDR3 consists of 15 residues. As DNA, the CDR3 is TGTGCCAGCAGCGTAGCGGTGGGAGGCACAGATACGCAGTATTTT. Amino acid sequence: CASSVAVGGTDTQYF.

V and J are TRBV14 and TRBJ1-3; D not certain. This CDR3 is 13 amino acids long. Between the trimmed V and J ends, which lost 0 bases and 4 bases, there was a span of 4 bases. The germline V gene encodes CDR1 SGHDN and CDR2 FVKESK. This CDR3 reads CASSQDMGNTIYF. In DNA, the CDR3 is TGTGCCAGCAGCCAAGATATGGGAAACACCATATATTTT.